This T cell receptor beta chain was obtained from a study of early T cells in non-severe SARS-CoV-2 infection. Study background: Sequenced material consisted of bulk RNA (from unsorted whole blood), and chains were unpaired. Study-level findings and limits: The study's VDJdb matching favored anti-spike CD8 responses and missed private and CD4 specificities.

A remark on this clonotype: Its antigen is not known.

The germline gives CDR1 LGHDT, CDR2 YNNKEL (reference sequence). Between the trimmed V and J ends, which lost 7 bases and 10 bases, there was a span of 14 bases. CDR3 length: 12 residues. Individual cDNA molecules were tagged with unique molecular identifiers, the study reported. TCRdb reanalysed the 5' RACE reads using MiXCR and keeps one entry per CDR3 protein. In the table there are more than 50,000 distinct CDR3 sequences, around 10% of which are singletons. Material: whole blood, obtained at baseline. V usage is TRBV3-1 and J usage is TRBJ2-1; D remains ambiguous. The sequence came from an adult who was a healthcare worker with PCR-confirmed SARS-CoV-2 infection or an uninfected control (not recorded which). In DNA, the CDR3 is TGTGCCAGCACCGGACCGGACCGGGAGCAGTTCTTC. Protein product: CASTGPDREQFF.